Reported below is one TCR beta chain. Its antigen is unknown. The method was immunoSEQ multiplex PCR; TCRdb's version includes in-frame clones alone and lacks a portion of them. The table includes 300,000 to 500,000 clones, about 85% detected once. As for treatment: some 19 received Ad26.COV2.S at low or high dose, single or two shots; about 5 received placebo; per-sample allocation not given. Samples were taken on day 63 after the first vaccine or placebo injection. These data originate in a study of Ad26.COV2.S vaccination and SARS-CoV-2 variants. Study background: In the study, Ad26.COV2.S was injected intramuscularly once, or twice 56 days apart.

Study-wide findings and caveats: Vaccinees showed greater spike-specific TCR breadth than placebo recipients. Researchers cautioned that TCR breadth and depth analyses may have underestimated total T cell responses.

The CDR3 sequence is 15 residues long. CDR1 is LNHDA, CDR2 SQIVND, per germline (reference sequence). Unmatched junction bases numbered 9, after V lost 5 bases and J lost 6 bases. The input for sequencing was peripheral blood, taken in a trial of Ad26.COV2.S vaccine versus placebo. The sequence came from a person between 18 and 59 years old who received the Ad26.COV2.S COVID-19 vaccine or a placebo. The chain joins TRBV19 to TRBJ1-4; 7 bases line up with TRBD1. The CDR3 DNA is TGTGCCAGTAGTTCCAAGACAGGGATGCATGAAAAACTGTTTTTT. Its protein is CASSSKTGMHEKLFF.